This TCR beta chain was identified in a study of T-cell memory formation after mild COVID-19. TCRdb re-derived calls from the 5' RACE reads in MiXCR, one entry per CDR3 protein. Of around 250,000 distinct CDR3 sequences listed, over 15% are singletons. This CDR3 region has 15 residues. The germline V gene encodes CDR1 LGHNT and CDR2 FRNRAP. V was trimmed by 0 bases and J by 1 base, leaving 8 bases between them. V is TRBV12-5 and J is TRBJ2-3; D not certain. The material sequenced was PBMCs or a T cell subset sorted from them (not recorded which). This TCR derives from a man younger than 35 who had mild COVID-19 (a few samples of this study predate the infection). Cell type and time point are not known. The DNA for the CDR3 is TGTGCTAGTGGTTTGGTCGTTTTCGGCACAGATACGCAGTATTTT. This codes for CASGLVVFGTDTQYF.